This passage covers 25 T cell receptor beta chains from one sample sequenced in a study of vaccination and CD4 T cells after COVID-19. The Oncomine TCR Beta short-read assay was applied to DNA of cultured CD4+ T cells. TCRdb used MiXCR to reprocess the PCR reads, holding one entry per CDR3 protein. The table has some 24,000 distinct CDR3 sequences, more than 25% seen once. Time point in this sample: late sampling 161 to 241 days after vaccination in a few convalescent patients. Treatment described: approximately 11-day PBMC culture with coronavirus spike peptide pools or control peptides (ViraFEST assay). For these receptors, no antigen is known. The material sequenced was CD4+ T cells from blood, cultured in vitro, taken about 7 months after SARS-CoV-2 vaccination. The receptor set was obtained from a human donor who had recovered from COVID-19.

The CDR3 protein is CASLSTDTQYF. The CDR3 DNA reads TGTGCCAGCCTAAGCACAGATACGCAGTATTTT. The V and J genes are TRBV10-3 and TRBJ2-3; D uncertain. The germline V gene encodes CDR1 ENHRY and CDR2 SYGVKD. The CDR3 is 11 residues long. V was shortened by 10 bases and J by 0 bases, with 5 bases between the two germline ends.

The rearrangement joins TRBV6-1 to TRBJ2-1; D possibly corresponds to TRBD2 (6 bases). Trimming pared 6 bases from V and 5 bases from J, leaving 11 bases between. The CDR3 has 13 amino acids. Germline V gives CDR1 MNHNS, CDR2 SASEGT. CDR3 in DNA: TGTGCCAGCAGCCTACAGCGGGACAATGAGCAGTTCTTC. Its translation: CASSLQRDNEQFF.

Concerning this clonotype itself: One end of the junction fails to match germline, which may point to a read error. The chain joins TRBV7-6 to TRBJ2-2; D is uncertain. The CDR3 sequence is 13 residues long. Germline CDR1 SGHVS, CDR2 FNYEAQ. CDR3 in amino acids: CASSLATTGELFF. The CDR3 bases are TGTGCTAGCAGCTTGGCAACGACCGGGGAGCTGTTTTTT.

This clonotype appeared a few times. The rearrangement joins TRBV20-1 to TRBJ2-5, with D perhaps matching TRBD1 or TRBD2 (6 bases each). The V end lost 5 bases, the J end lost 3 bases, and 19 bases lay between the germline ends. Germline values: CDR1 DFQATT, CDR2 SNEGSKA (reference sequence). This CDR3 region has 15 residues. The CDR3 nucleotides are TGCAGTGCTTCAACCATCAGGGGCGGGGAAGAGACCCAGTACTTC. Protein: CSASTIRGGEETQYF.

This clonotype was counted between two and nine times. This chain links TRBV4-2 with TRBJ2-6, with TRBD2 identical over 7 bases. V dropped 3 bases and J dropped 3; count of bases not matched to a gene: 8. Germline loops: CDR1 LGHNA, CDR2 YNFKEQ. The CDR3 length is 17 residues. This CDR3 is CASSQMLGGSGANVLTF. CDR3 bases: TGTGCCAGCAGCCAGATGTTGGGGGGGAGTGGGGCCAACGTCCTGACTTTC.

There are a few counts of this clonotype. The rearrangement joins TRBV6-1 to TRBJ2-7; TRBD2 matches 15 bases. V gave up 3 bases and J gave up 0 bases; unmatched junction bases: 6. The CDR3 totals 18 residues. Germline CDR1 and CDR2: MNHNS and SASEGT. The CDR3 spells CASSDRGLAGGFSYEQYF. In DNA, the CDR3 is TGTGCCAGCAGTGACCGGGGACTAGCGGGAGGCTTCTCCTACGAGCAGTACTTC.

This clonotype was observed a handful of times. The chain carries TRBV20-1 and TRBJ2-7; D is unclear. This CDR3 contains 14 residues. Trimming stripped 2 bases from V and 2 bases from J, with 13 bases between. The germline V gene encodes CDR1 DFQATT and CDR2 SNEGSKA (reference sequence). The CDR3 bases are TGCAGTGCTAGATCCCACCTTGGCACCTACGAGCAGTACTTC. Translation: CSARSHLGTYEQYF.

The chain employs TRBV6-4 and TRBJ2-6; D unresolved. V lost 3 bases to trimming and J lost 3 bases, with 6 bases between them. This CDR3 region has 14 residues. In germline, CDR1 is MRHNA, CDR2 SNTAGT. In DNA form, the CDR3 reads TGTGCCAGCAGTGAGGGTTTTGGGGCCAACGTCCTGACTTTC. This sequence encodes CASSEGFGANVLTF.

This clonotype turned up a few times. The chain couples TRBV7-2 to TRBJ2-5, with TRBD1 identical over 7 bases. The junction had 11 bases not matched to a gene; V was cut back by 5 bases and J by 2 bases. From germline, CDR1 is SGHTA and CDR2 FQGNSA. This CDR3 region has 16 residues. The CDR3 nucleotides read TGTGCCAGCAGCCCTCTTTTTGGGACAGATCAAGAGACCCAGTACTTC. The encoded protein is CASSPLFGTDQETQYF.

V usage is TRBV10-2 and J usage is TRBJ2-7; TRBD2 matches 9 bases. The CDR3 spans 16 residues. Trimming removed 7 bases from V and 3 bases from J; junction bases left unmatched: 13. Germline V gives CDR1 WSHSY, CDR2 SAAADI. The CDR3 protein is CASKPETSGYNYEQYF. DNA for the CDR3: TGCGCCAGCAAACCGGAGACTAGCGGATATAACTACGAGCAGTACTTC.

The CDR3 loop is CAISGLGADSPLHF. Here the CDR3 DNA reads TGTGCCATCAGTGGATTAGGGGCCGATTCACCCCTCCACTTT. The rearrangement joins TRBV10-3 to TRBJ1-6, with D tentatively TRBD1 (5 bases). Per the germline V gene, CDR1 is ENHRY and CDR2 is SYGVKD. V lost 4 bases, J lost 8 bases, and 12 bases lay in between. This CDR3 spans 14 amino acids.

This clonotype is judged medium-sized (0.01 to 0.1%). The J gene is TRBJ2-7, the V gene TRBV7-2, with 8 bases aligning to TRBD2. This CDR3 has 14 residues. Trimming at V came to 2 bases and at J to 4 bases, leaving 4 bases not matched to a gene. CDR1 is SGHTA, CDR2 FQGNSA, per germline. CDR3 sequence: CASSLRLAGYEQYF. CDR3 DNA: TGTGCCAGCAGCTTAAGGCTAGCGGGTTACGAGCAGTACTTC.

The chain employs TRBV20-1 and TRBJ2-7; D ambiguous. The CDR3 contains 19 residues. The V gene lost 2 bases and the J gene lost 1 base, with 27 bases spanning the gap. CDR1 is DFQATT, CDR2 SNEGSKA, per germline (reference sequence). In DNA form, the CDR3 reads TGCAGTGCTAGATATGCCTCTGACCCATTCCGACGTCCATCCTACGAGCAGTACTTC. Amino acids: CSARYASDPFRRPSYEQYF.

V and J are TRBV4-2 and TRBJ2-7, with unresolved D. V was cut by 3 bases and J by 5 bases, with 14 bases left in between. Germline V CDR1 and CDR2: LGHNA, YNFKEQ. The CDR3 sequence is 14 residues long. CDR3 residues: CASSQSNFPDEQYF. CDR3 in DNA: TGTGCCAGCAGCCAGAGCAACTTTCCCGACGAGCAGTACTTC.

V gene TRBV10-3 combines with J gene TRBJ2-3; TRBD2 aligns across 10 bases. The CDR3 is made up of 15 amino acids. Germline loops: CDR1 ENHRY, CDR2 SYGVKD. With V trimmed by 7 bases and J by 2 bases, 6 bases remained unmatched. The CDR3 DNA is TGTGCCATCACGACCGGACTAGCGGACACAGATACGCAGTATTTT. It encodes CAITTGLADTDTQYF.

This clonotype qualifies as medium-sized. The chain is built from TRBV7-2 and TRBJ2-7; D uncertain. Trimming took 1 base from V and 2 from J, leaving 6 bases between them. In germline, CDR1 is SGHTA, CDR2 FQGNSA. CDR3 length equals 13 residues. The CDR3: CASSLGLAYEQYF. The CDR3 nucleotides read TGTGCCAGCAGCTTAGGGCTAGCCTACGAGCAGTACTTC.

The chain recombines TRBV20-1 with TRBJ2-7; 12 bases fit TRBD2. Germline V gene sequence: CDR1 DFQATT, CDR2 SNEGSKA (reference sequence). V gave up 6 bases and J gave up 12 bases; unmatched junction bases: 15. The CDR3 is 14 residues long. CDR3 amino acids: CSALPSGRALGPYF. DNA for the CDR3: TGCAGTGCCCTACCTAGCGGGAGGGCCCTCGGCCCGTACTTC.

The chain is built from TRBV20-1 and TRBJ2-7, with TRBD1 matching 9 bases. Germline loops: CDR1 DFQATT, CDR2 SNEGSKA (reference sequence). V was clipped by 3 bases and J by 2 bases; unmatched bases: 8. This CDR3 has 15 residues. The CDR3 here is CSASSLDRGAYEQYF. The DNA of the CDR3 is TGCAGTGCTAGTTCTTTGGACAGGGGAGCCTACGAGCAGTACTTC.

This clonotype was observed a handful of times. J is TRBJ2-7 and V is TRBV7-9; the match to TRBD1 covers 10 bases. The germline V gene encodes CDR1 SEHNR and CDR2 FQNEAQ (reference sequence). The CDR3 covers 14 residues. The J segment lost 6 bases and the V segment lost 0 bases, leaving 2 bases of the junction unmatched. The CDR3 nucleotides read TGTGCCAGCAGCTTAGCGGGACAGGGGAGCGAGCAGTACTTC. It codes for CASSLAGQGSEQYF.

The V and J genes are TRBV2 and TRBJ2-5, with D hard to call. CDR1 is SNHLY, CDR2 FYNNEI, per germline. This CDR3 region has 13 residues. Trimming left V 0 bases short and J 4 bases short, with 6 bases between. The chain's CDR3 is CASSEAFGETQYF. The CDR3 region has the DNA TGTGCCAGCAGTGAAGCTTTTGGAGAGACCCAGTACTTC.

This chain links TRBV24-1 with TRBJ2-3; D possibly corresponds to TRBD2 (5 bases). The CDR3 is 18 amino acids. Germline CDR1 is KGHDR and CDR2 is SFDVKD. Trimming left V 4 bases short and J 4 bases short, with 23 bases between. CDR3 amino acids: CATSDGRGRTVGADTQYF. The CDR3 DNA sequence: TGTGCCACCAGTGACGGACGGGGTCGTACGGTGGGTGCAGATACGCAGTATTTT.

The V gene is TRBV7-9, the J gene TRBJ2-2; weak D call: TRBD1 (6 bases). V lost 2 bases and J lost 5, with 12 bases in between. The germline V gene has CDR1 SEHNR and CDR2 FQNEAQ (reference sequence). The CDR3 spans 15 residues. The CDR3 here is CASSLWTVPTGELFF. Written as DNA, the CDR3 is TGTGCCAGCAGCTTATGGACAGTACCTACCGGGGAGCTGTTTTTT.

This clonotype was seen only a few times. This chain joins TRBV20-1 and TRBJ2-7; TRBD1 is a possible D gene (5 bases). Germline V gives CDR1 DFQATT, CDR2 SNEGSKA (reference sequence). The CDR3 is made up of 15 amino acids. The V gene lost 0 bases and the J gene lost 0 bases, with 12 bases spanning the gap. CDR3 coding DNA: TGCAGTGCTAGAGATTGGCAGGGAAGCTCCTACGAGCAGTACTTC. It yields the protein CSARDWQGSSYEQYF.

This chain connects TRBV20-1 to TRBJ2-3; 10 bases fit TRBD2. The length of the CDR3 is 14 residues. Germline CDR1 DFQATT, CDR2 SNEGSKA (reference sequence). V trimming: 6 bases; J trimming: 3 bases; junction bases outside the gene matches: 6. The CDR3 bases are TGCAGTGCCCGCCTAGCGGGAGTAACAGATACGCAGTATTTT. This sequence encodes CSARLAGVTDTQYF.

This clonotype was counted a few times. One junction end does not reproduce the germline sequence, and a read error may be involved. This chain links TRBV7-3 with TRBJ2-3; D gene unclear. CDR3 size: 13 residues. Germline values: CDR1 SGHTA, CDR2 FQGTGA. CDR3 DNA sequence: TGTGCCAGCAGCTCCTCGCTAGGAATCGCCCCGATTTTT. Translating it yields CASSSSLGIAPIF. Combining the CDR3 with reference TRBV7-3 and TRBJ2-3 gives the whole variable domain GAGVSQTPSNKVTEKGKYVELRCDPISGHTALYWYRQSLGQGPEFLIYFQGTGAADDSGLPNDRFFAVRPEGSVSTLKIQRTERGDSAVYLCASSSSLGIAPIFGPGTRLTVL.